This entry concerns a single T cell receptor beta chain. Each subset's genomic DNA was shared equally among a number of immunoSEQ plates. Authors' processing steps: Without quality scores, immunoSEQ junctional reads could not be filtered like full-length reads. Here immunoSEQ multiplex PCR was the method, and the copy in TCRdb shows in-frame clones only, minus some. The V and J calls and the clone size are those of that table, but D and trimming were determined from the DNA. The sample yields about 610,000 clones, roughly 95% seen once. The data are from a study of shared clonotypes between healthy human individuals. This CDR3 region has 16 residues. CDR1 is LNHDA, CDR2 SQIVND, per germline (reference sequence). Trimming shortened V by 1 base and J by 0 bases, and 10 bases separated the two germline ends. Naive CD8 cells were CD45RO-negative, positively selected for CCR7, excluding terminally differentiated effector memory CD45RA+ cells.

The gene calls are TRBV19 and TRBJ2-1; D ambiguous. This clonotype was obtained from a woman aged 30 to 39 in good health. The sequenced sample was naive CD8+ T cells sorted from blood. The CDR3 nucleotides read TGTGCCAGTAGTATAGGTAGGGTGAGCTCCTACAATGAGCAGTTCTTC. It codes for CASSIGRVSSYNEQFF.